This paragraph covers one T cell receptor (beta chain) sequence. Antigen unknown. The sample is drawn from a study of regulatory T cells in long-lasting Graves disease. Overall study findings and caveats: Preferential use of TRBV28, TRBJ1-2 and TRBJ2-5 was seen in persistent disease.

Specified time point: newly diagnosed GD, antithyroid drugs for less than 3 months. Scientists built the TCR library using RNA that was extracted from PBMCs. Patients were enrolled at an endocrinology department in Xi'an, China. This CDR3 contains 17 residues. The trim removed 2 bases at V and 2 bases at J, leaving 6 bases unmatched. The germline gives CDR1 SGHDN, CDR2 FVKESK. The TCR beta library used iRepertoire HTBI primers with Arm-PCR amplification of CDR3. TCRdb re-derived calls from the multiplex PCR reads in MiXCR, one entry per CDR3 protein. Found here are approximately 300,000 distinct CDR3 sequences, 15% to 20% of them singletons; the top ten hold roughly 40%.

The sequenced sample was peripheral blood mononuclear cells (PBMCs), obtained at new diagnosis, from a patient treated with antithyroid drugs. V usage is TRBV14 and J usage is TRBJ2-6; 7 bases are a match to TRBD2. The receptor was isolated from a female donor with Graves disease. As DNA, the CDR3 is TGTGCCAGCAGCCAAATTGGGAGGGCCCCTGGGGCCAACGTCCTGACTTTC. This codes for CASSQIGRAPGANVLTF.